Listed below are T cell receptor beta chains from one sample, sequenced in a study of metastatic and nonmetastatic thyroid tumors. TCRdb reprocessed the PCR reads using MiXCR. The profile shows some 30,000 clones, 25% to 30% of them singletons. Source material: blood. These receptors all come from a female donor with papillary thyroid cancer or a benign thyroid nodule (not recorded which). Some clones in this sample may be carry-over from other donors' samples. CDR3s include the opening cysteine and the closing phenylalanine or tryptophan. The D gene is left open where the match is weak. Clone size, where shown, is once, few, many, or a class for clones that have expanded.

d_gene: NA
v_gene: TRBV24-1
abundance: many
j_gene: TRBJ2-1
CDR3aa: CATRERGGYNEQFF
CDR3nt: TGTGCCACCAGGGAACGGGGCGGCTACAATGAGCAGTTCTTC

d_gene: NA
v_gene: TRBV20-1
abundance: once
j_gene: TRBJ2-6
CDR3aa: CSATSDRAGANVLTF
CDR3nt: TGCAGTGCTACGAGCGATAGGGCTGGGGCCAACGTCCTGACTTTC

d_gene: NA
v_gene: TRBV2
abundance: few
j_gene: TRBJ1-1
CDR3aa: CASSRVKNTEAFF
CDR3nt: TGTGCCAGCAGCCGAGTTAAGAACACTGAAGCTTTCTTT

d_gene: NA
v_gene: TRBV11-1
abundance: NA
j_gene: TRBJ2-6
CDR3aa: CASSLAVSPSGANVLTF
CDR3nt: TGTGCCAGCAGCTTAGCAGTCTCCCCCTCTGGGGCCAACGTCCTGACTTTC

d_gene: NA
v_gene: TRBV20-1
abundance: many
j_gene: TRBJ2-7
CDR3aa: CSAPGAGYEQYF
CDR3nt: TGCAGTGCCCCAGGGGCGGGTTACGAGCAGTACTTC

d_gene: TRBD2
v_gene: TRBV6-5
abundance: few
j_gene: TRBJ2-1
CDR3aa: CAIQPGLAGFYNEQFF
CDR3nt: TGTGCGATACAACCGGGACTAGCGGGATTCTACAATGAGCAGTTCTTC

d_gene: NA
v_gene: TRBV7-2
abundance: NA
j_gene: TRBJ1-2
CDR3aa: CASSLAGGGNYGYTF
CDR3nt: TGTGCCAGCAGCTTAGCCGGGGGCGGCAACTATGGCTACACCTTC

d_gene: TRBD2
v_gene: TRBV27
abundance: many
j_gene: TRBJ2-7
CDR3aa: CTSRILAGYYEQYF
CDR3nt: TGCACCAGCAGAATTCTAGCGGGGTACTACGAGCAGTACTTC

d_gene: NA
v_gene: TRBV10-2
abundance: few
j_gene: TRBJ2-7
CDR3aa: CASSDHEQYF
CDR3nt: TGCGCCAGCAGTGACCACGAGCAGTACTTC

d_gene: TRBD1
v_gene: TRBV5-1
abundance: few
j_gene: TRBJ2-2
CDR3aa: CASSLVFRTGGIGELFF
CDR3nt: TGCGCCAGCAGCTTGGTGTTTCGGACAGGGGGTATCGGGGAGCTGTTTTTT

d_gene: NA
v_gene: TRBV3-1
abundance: many
j_gene: TRBJ2-7
CDR3aa: CASSHKGEGLHEQYF
CDR3nt: TGTGCCAGCAGCCATAAGGGGGAGGGCCTCCACGAGCAGTACTTC

d_gene: TRBD2
v_gene: TRBV11-1
abundance: once
j_gene: TRBJ2-7
CDR3aa: CASSLSGSSYEQYF
CDR3nt: TGTGCCAGCAGCTTAAGCGGGAGCTCCTACGAGCAGTACTTC

d_gene: NA
v_gene: TRBV6-5
abundance: many
j_gene: TRBJ2-1
CDR3aa: CASSYSGRDEQFF
CDR3nt: TGTGCCAGCAGTTACTCAGGGCGGGATGAGCAGTTCTTC

d_gene: TRBD2
v_gene: TRBV15
abundance: few
j_gene: TRBJ2-4
CDR3aa: CATSRGGLAGGYF
CDR3nt: TGTGCCACCAGCAGGGGGGGACTAGCGGGAGGGTACTTC

d_gene: TRBD1
v_gene: TRBV6-1
abundance: medium-sized
j_gene: TRBJ2-7
CDR3aa: CASSEERTGGSEQYF
CDR3nt: TGTGCCAGCAGTGAAGAAAGGACAGGGGGCTCCGAGCAGTACTTC

d_gene: NA
v_gene: TRBV6-1
abundance: NA
j_gene: TRBJ1-5
CDR3aa: CAIEIRGYSNQPQHF
CDR3nt: TGTGCCATCGAAATCAGGGGTTATAGCAATCAGCCCCAGCATTTT

d_gene: TRBD2
v_gene: TRBV6-5
abundance: NA
j_gene: TRBJ2-7
CDR3aa: CASSYKLAGSTYSYEQYF
CDR3nt: TGTGCCAGCAGTTACAAGCTAGCGGGGTCGACCTACTCCTACGAGCAGTACTTC

d_gene: TRBD1
v_gene: TRBV11-3
abundance: NA
j_gene: TRBJ2-2
CDR3aa: CASSSRDRSPTGELFF
CDR3nt: TGTGCCAGCAGCTCTCGGGACAGGTCACCCACCGGGGAGCTGTTTTTT

d_gene: TRBD2
v_gene: TRBV5-1
abundance: once
j_gene: TRBJ2-5
CDR3aa: CASSWEGNQETQYF
CDR3nt: TGCGCCAGCAGCTGGGAGGGGAACCAAGAGACCCAGTACTTC

d_gene: NA
v_gene: TRBV6-4
abundance: many
j_gene: TRBJ2-3
CDR3aa: CASSSMEGDTDTQYF
CDR3nt: TGTGCCAGCAGCTCTATGGAAGGTGATACAGATACGCAGTATTTT

d_gene: NA
v_gene: TRBV6-1
abundance: few
j_gene: TRBJ1-3
CDR3aa: CASSEYILGTGNTIYF
CDR3nt: TGTGCCAGCAGTGAATACATTCTTGGGACTGGAAACACCATATATTTT

d_gene: TRBD2
v_gene: TRBV5-1
abundance: NA
j_gene: TRBJ2-2
CDR3aa: CASTPSGSFGTGELFF
CDR3nt: TGCGCCAGCACTCCTAGCGGGAGCTTCGGCACCGGGGAGCTGTTTTTT

d_gene: TRBD2
v_gene: TRBV30
abundance: NA
j_gene: TRBJ2-1
CDR3aa: CAWSVHSGSTNEQFF
CDR3nt: TGTGCCTGGAGTGTACATAGCGGGAGTACCAATGAGCAGTTCTTC

d_gene: NA
v_gene: TRBV10-3
abundance: medium-sized
j_gene: TRBJ2-2
CDR3aa: CAISDTGTTNTGELFF
CDR3nt: TGTGCCATCAGTGACACCGGGACCACGAACACCGGGGAGCTGTTTTTT

d_gene: NA
v_gene: TRBV6-1
abundance: NA
j_gene: TRBJ1-2
CDR3aa: CASSGAGNYGYTF
CDR3nt: TGTGCCAGCAGTGGAGCGGGGAACTATGGCTACACCTTC

d_gene: NA
v_gene: TRBV12-3/TRBV12-4
abundance: many
j_gene: TRBJ2-3
CDR3aa: CASSPTGTDTSTDTQYF
CDR3nt: TGTGCCAGCAGTCCCACAGGGACGGACACTAGCACAGATACGCAGTATTTT

d_gene: TRBD1
v_gene: TRBV6-1
abundance: NA
j_gene: TRBJ1-3
CDR3aa: CASSPDRAGNTIYF
CDR3nt: TGTGCCAGCAGTCCTGACAGGGCTGGAAACACCATATATTTT

d_gene: TRBD1
v_gene: TRBV19
abundance: NA
j_gene: TRBJ2-2
CDR3aa: CASSIADRGYTGELFF
CDR3nt: TGTGCCAGTAGTATAGCGGACAGGGGATACACCGGGGAGCTGTTTTTT

d_gene: NA
v_gene: TRBV6-4
abundance: few
j_gene: TRBJ2-3
CDR3aa: CASSEGESTDTQYF
CDR3nt: TGTGCCAGCAGTGAAGGGGAAAGCACAGATACGCAGTATTTT

d_gene: NA
v_gene: TRBV10-1
abundance: NA
j_gene: TRBJ2-3
CDR3aa: CASSELGDTDTQYF
CDR3nt: TGCGCCAGCAGTGAGTTGGGGGACACAGATACGCAGTATTTT

d_gene: NA
v_gene: TRBV5-1
abundance: NA
j_gene: TRBJ2-6
CDR3aa: CASSPGGASGANVLTF
CDR3nt: TGCGCCAGCAGCCCCGGAGGGGCTTCTGGGGCCAACGTCCTGACTTTC

d_gene: NA
v_gene: TRBV27
abundance: NA
j_gene: TRBJ1-3
CDR3aa: CASSLSFGPQSGNTIYF
CDR3nt: TGTGCCAGCAGTTTATCGTTCGGGCCACAATCTGGAAACACCATATATTTT

d_gene: TRBD1
v_gene: TRBV6-1
abundance: few
j_gene: TRBJ1-6
CDR3aa: CASSSETGTNNSPLHF
CDR3nt: TGTGCCAGCAGCTCCGAGACAGGGACCAATAATTCACCCCTCCACTTT

d_gene: TRBD2
v_gene: TRBV11-3
abundance: medium-sized
j_gene: TRBJ2-7
CDR3aa: CASSLAGGPNF
CDR3nt: TGTGCCAGCAGCTTGGCGGGAGGGCCAAACTTC

d_gene: NA
v_gene: TRBV6-4
abundance: medium-sized
j_gene: TRBJ1-2
CDR3aa: CASSEGTGPNYGYTF
CDR3nt: TGTGCCAGCAGTGAAGGTACAGGGCCTAACTATGGCTACACCTTC

d_gene: TRBD2
v_gene: TRBV20-1
abundance: many
j_gene: TRBJ2-3
CDR3aa: CSASRPRLAARDTQYF
CDR3nt: TGCAGTGCTTCCCGACCTAGACTAGCCGCCAGAGATACGCAGTATTTT

d_gene: NA
v_gene: TRBV15
abundance: few
j_gene: TRBJ1-5
CDR3aa: CATSRGEVPRQPQHF
CDR3nt: TGTGCCACCAGCAGAGGAGAGGTCCCCAGACAGCCCCAGCATTTT

d_gene: TRBD1
v_gene: TRBV7-9
abundance: NA
j_gene: TRBJ1-1
CDR3aa: CASSKDRGGEAFF
CDR3nt: TGTGCCAGCAGCAAGGACAGGGGGGGAGAAGCTTTCTTT

d_gene: NA
v_gene: TRBV6-1
abundance: NA
j_gene: TRBJ2-7
CDR3aa: CASSEEVGPGPNYEQYF
CDR3nt: TGTGCCAGCAGTGAAGAGGTGGGACCTGGCCCCAATTACGAGCAGTACTTC

d_gene: TRBD2
v_gene: TRBV6-1
abundance: NA
j_gene: TRBJ2-1
CDR3aa: CASSHGLAGASEQFF
CDR3nt: TGTGCCAGCAGCCACGGACTAGCGGGAGCCAGTGAGCAGTTCTTC

d_gene: NA
v_gene: TRBV20-1
abundance: many
j_gene: TRBJ1-2
CDR3aa: CSARDSFFRLVGGGDLYGYTF
CDR3nt: TGCAGTGCTAGAGATTCGTTTTTTCGGCTGGTGGGCGGGGGAGATCTCTATGGCTACACCTTC

d_gene: TRBD1
v_gene: TRBV7-3
abundance: NA
j_gene: TRBJ1-2
CDR3aa: CASSPGTGTIYGYTF
CDR3nt: TGTGCCAGCAGCCCAGGGACAGGGACCATCTACGGCTACACCTTC

d_gene: NA
v_gene: TRBV20-1
abundance: medium-sized
j_gene: TRBJ1-2
CDR3aa: CSAITGLNYGYTF
CDR3nt: TGCAGTGCCATTACAGGGTTAAACTATGGCTACACCTTC

d_gene: TRBD1
v_gene: TRBV28
abundance: medium-sized
j_gene: TRBJ1-6
CDR3aa: CASSWTGYNSPLHF
CDR3nt: TGTGCCAGCAGTTGGACAGGGTATAATTCACCCCTCCACTTT

d_gene: NA
v_gene: TRBV7-2
abundance: many
j_gene: TRBJ1-4
CDR3aa: CASSLIGQATNEKLFF
CDR3nt: TGTGCCAGCAGCTTAATCGGGCAGGCAACTAATGAAAAACTGTTTTTT

d_gene: TRBD1
v_gene: TRBV27
abundance: many
j_gene: TRBJ1-5
CDR3aa: CASSLGGQGNQPQHF
CDR3nt: TGTGCCAGCAGTTTGGGGGGACAGGGCAATCAGCCCCAGCATTTT

d_gene: NA
v_gene: TRBV24-1
abundance: few
j_gene: TRBJ1-2
CDR3aa: CATSASLDGYTF
CDR3nt: TGTGCCACCAGCGCTTCCCTGGATGGCTACACCTTC

d_gene: NA
v_gene: TRBV30
abundance: NA
j_gene: TRBJ1-1
CDR3aa: CAWSKGVGYTEAFF
CDR3nt: TGTGCCTGGAGCAAGGGGGTAGGTTACACTGAAGCTTTCTTT

d_gene: TRBD1
v_gene: TRBV29-1
abundance: many
j_gene: TRBJ2-1
CDR3aa: CSVVLGLGTGFYNEQFF
CDR3nt: TGCAGCGTTGTTCTGGGTCTTGGGACAGGGTTCTACAATGAGCAGTTCTTC